This T cell receptor (beta chain) derives from a study of control samples from healthy donors and cancer patients (dated by TCRdb to between 2020 and 2021). The CDR3 measures 12 amino acids from cysteine to phenylalanine. Only the CDR3 region is kept as DNA, spanning 36 bases read in frame from base 1. Libraries were constructed by the immunoSEQ multiplex PCR assay. TCRdb's version of the immuneACCESS table is confined to in-frame rearrangements and falls short of the full clone set. An unresolved V gene accounts for under half of the shortfall where checked; the remainder is of unknown origin. The sample records approximately 140,000 clones, about nine tenths of which are singletons. In total, the top ten clones hold 8.5% to 9.5% of the sample. Note on this clone: It lacks a known antigen. No per-base quality is available; no much larger clone lies one base away.

The chain employs TRBV21-1 and TRBJ1-5; TRBD1 was called by the table and not checked on the DNA. TRBV21-1 is deemed a pseudogene. The sequence derives from a woman aged 25 to 45 in good health. Specimen: blood. CDR3 protein: CASSKVSQTQHF. The bases are TGTGCCAGCAGCAAAGTTTCGCAGACCCAGCATTTT.